The clone carrying this T cell receptor (beta chain) was found a few times. Its antigen remains unknown. Germline V CDR1 and CDR2: SGHDN, FVKESK. V trimming: 3 bases; J trimming: 2 bases; junction bases outside the gene matches: 11. There are 17 residues in the CDR3. A J-beta primer mix and a sample-barcoded 5' primer were used in a second PCR of about 6 to 12 cycles. TCRdb independently ran MiXCR on the 5' RACE reads; one entry per CDR3 protein. The sample has about 1.1 million distinct CDR3 sequences; more than 30% are singletons. The sample belongs to a study of blood T cells in healthy people across ages. General observations from the study: Older age went with lower TCR beta diversity per million T cells, in a roughly linear way. Naive and antigen-experienced cells could not be conclusively compared, given unsorted PBMCs.

Sequenced material: blood. J is TRBJ1-2 and V is TRBV14; 8 bases agree with TRBD1. This TCR was recovered from a man between 18 and 35 years old in good health. The CDR3 DNA is TGTGCCAGCAGCCATACAACCGGGACAGGACCCAACTATGGCTACACCTTC. Amino acid sequence: CASSHTTGTGPNYGYTF.